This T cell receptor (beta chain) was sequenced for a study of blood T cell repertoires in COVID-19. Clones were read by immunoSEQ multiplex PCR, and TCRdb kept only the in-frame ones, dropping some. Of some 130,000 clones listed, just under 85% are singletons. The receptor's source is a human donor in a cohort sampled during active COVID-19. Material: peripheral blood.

This CDR3 reads CASRLAGKTQYF. The CDR3 coding sequence is TGTGCCAGCAGGCTAGCGGGAAAGACCCAGTACTTC. This chain joins TRBV2 and TRBJ2-5, with 9 bases that match TRBD2. The trim removed 6 bases at V and 6 bases at J, leaving 2 bases unmatched. The CDR3 loop spans 12 amino acids. Per germline, CDR1 SNHLY and CDR2 FYNNEI.